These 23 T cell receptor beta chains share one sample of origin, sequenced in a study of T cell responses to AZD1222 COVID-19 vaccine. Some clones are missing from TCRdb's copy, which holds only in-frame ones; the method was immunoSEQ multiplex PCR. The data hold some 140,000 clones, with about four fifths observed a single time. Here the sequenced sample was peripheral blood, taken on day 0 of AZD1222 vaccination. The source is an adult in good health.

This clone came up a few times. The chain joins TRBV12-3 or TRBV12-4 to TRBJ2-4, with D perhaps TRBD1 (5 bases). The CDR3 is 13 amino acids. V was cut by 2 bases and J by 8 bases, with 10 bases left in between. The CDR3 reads CASSLRQGDIQYF. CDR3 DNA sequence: TGTGCCAGCAGTTTACGGCAGGGTGACATTCAGTACTTC.

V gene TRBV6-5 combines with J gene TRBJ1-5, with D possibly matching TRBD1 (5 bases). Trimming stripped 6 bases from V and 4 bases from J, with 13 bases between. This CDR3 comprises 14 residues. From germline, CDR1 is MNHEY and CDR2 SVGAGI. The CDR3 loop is CASRSPGPNQPQHF. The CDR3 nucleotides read TGTGCCAGCAGGTCTCCGGGGCCAAATCAGCCCCAGCATTTT.

The CDR3 is CASSPTGGLEKLFF. The DNA of the CDR3 is TGTGCCAGCAGCCCAACAGGGGGACTTGAAAAACTGTTTTTT. The genes are TRBV7-2 and TRBJ1-4; TRBD1 matches at 8 bases. Trimming at V came to 5 bases and at J to 7 bases, leaving 6 bases not matched to a gene. Per germline, CDR1 SGHTA and CDR2 FQGNSA. This CDR3 is built from 14 residues. Full variable domain (rest looked up from reference TRBV7-2 and TRBJ1-4): GAGVSQSPSNKVTEKGKDVELRCDPISGHTALYWYRQSLGQGLEFLIYFQGNSAPDKSGLPSDRFSAERTGGSVSTLTIQRTQQEDSAVYLCASSPTGGLEKLFFGSGTQLSVL.

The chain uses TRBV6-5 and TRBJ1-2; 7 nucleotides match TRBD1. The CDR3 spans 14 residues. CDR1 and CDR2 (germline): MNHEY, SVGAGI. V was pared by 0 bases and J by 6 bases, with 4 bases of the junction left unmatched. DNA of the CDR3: TGTGCCAGCAGTTACTCGGGCGACAGGGATGGCTACACCTTC. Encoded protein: CASSYSGDRDGYTF.

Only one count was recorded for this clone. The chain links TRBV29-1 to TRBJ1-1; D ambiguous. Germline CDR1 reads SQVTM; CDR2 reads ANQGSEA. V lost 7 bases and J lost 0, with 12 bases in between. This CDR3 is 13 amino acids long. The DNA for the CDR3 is TGCAGCGCTTCTGCACCGATGAACACTGAAGCTTTCTTT. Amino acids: CSASAPMNTEAFF.

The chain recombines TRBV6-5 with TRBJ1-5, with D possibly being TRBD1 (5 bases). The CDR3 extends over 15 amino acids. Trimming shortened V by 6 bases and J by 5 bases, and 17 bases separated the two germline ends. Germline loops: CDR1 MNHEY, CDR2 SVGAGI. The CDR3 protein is CASRSEAGLDQPQHF. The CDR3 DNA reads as TGTGCCAGCAGATCGGAGGCGGGACTTGATCAGCCCCAGCATTTT.

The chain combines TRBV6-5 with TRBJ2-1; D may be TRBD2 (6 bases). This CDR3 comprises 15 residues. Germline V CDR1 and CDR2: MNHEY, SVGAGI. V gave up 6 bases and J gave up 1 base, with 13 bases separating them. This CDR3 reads CASRARERSYNEQFF. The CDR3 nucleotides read TGTGCCAGCAGGGCTCGGGAGAGATCCTACAATGAGCAGTTCTTC.

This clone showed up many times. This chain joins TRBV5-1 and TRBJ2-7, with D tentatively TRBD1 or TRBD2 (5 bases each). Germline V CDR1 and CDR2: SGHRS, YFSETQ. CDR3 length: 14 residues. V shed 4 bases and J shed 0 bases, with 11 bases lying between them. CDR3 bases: TGCGCCAGCAGCGGGGACGCCCACTCCTACGAGCAGTACTTC. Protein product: CASSGDAHSYEQYF.

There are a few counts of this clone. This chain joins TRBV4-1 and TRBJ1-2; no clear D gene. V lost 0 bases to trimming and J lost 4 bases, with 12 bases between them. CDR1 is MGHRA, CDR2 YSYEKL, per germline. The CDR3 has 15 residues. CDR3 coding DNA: TGCGCCAGCAGCCAAGAGCAACGGGCGGGCTATGGCTACACCTTC. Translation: CASSQEQRAGYGYTF.

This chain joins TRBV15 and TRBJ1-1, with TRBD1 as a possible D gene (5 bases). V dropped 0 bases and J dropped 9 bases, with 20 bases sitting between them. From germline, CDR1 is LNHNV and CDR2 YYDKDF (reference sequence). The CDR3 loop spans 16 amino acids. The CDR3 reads CATSREGRGAILQAFF. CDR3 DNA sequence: TGTGCCACCAGCAGAGAGGGCAGAGGGGCCATCCTTCAAGCTTTCTTT. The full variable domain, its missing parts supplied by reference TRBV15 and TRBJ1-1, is DAMVIQNPRYQVTQFGKPVTLSCSQTLNHNVMYWYQQKSSQAPKLLFHYYDKDFNNEADTPDNFQSRRPNTSFCFLDIRSPGLGDTAMYLCATSREGRGAILQAFFGQGTRLTVV.

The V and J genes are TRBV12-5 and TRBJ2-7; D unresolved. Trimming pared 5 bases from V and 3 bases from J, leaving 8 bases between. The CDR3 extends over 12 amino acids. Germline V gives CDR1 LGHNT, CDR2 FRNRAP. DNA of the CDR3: TGTGCTAGTGGTACCAACTACTACGAGCAGTACTTC. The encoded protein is CASGTNYYEQYF.

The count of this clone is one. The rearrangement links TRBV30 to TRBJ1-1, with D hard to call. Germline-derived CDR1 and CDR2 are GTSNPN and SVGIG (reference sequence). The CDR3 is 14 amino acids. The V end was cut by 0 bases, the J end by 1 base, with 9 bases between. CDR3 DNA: TGTGCCTGGAGTGTAGGGCTGCAGAACACTGAAGCTTTCTTT. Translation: CAWSVGLQNTEAFF.

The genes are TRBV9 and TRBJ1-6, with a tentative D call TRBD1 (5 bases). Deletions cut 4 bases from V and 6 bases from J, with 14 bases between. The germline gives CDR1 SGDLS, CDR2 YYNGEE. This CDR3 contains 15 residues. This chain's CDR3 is CASSISDISNSPLHF. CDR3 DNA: TGTGCCAGCAGCATTTCGGACATAAGTAATTCACCCCTCCACTTT. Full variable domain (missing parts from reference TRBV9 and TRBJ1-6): DSGVTQTPKHLITATGQRVTLRCSPRSGDLSVYWYQQSLDQGLQFLIQYYNGEERAKGNILERFSAQQFPDLHSELNLSSLELGDSALYFCASSISDISNSPLHFGNGTRLTVT.

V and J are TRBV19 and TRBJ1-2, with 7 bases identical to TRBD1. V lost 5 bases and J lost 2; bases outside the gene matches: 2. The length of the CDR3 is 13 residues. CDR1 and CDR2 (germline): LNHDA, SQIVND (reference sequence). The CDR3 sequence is CASSPTGNYGYTF. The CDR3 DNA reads TGTGCCAGTAGTCCGACAGGGAACTATGGCTACACCTTC.

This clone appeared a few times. The CDR3 bases are TGTGCCAGCAGCTTAGCGGGGTTCCAAGAGACCCAGTACTTC. Protein product: CASSLAGFQETQYF. The V gene is TRBV5-4, the J gene TRBJ2-5, with TRBD2 matching 7 bases. CDR1 and CDR2 (germline): SGHNT, YYREEE (reference sequence). The CDR3 has 14 residues. The J segment lost 1 base and the V segment lost 2 bases, leaving 2 bases of the junction unmatched.

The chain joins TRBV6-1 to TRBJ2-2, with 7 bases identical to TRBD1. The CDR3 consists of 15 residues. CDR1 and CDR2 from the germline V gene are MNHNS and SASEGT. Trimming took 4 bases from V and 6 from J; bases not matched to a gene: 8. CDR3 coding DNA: TGTGCCAGCAGTGCTCCAACAGGGGAGTCCGGGGAGCTGTTTTTT. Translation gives CASSAPTGESGELFF.

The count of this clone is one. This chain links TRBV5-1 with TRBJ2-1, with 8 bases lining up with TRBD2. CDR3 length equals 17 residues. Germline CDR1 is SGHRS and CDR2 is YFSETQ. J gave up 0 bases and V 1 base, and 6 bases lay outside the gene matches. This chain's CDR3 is CASSLFGGEISYNEQFF. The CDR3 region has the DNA TGCGCCAGCAGCTTGTTCGGGGGGGAAATCTCCTACAATGAGCAGTTCTTC.

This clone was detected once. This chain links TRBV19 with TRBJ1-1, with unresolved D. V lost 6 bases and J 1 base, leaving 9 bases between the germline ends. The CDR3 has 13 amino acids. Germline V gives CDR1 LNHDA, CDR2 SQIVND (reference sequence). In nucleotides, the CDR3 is TGTGCCAGTAGGCAGGCGCCGAACACTGAAGCTTTCTTT. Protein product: CASRQAPNTEAFF.

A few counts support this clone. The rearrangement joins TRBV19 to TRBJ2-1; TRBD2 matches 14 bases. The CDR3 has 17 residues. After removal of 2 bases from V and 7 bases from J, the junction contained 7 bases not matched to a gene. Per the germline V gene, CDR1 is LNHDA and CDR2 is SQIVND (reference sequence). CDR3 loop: CASSITPGLAGENEQFF. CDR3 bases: TGTGCCAGTAGTATAACTCCGGGACTAGCGGGGGAAAATGAGCAGTTCTTC.

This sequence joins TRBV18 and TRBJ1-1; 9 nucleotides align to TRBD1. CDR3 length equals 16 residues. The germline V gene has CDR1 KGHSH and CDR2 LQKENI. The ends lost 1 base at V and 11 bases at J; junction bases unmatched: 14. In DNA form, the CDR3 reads TGTGCCAGCTCACCACAACCGGGACAGGGAGTCTTTAGGGCTTTCTTT. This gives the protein CASSPQPGQGVFRAFF.

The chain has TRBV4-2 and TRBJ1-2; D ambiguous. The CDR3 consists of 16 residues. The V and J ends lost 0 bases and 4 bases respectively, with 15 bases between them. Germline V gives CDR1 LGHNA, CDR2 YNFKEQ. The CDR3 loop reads CASSQDTSENPYGYTF. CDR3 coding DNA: TGTGCCAGCAGCCAAGATACGTCTGAAAATCCCTATGGCTACACCTTC.

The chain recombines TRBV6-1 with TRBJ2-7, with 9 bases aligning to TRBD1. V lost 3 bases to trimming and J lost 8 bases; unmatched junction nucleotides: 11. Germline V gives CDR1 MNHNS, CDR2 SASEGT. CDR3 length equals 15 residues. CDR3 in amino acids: CASSEGQGSTTKQYF. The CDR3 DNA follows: TGTGCCAGCAGTGAGGGACAGGGCTCGACTACGAAGCAGTACTTC.

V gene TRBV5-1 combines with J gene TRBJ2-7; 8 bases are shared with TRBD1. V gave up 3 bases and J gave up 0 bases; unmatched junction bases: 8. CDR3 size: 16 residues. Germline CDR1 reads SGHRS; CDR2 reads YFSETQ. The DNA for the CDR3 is TGCGCCAGCAGCTCCCGGACAGGGCCCTCCTCCTACGAGCAGTACTTC. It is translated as CASSSRTGPSSYEQYF. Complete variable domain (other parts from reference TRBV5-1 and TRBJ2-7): KAGVTQTPRYLIKTRGQQVTLSCSPISGHRSVSWYQQTPGQGLQFLFEYFSETQRNKGNFPGRFSGRQFSNSRSEMNVSTLELGDSALYLCASSSRTGPSSYEQYFGPGTRLTVT.